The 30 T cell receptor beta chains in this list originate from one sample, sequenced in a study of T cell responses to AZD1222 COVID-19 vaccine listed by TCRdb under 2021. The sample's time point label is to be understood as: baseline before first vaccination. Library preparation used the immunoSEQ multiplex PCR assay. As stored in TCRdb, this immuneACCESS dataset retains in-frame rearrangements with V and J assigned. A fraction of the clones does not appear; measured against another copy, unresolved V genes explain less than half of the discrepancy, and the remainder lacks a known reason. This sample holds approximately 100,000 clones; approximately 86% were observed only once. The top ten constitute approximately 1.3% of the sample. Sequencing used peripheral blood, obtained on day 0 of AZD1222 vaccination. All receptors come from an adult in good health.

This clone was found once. The CDR3, as DNA: TGTGCCAGAACAACAGGGGGTGAAGCTTTCTTT. Translating it yields CARTTGGEAFF. V is TRBV2 and J is TRBJ1-1; 8 bases are a match to TRBD1. V shed 9 bases and J 7 bases; nucleotides not matched to a gene: 4. In germline, CDR1 is SNHLY, CDR2 FYNNEI. The CDR3 consists of 11 residues.

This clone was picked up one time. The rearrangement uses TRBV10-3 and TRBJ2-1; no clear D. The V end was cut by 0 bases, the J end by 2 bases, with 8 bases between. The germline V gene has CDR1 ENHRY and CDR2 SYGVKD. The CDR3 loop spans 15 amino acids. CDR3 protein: CAISESLAAYNEQFF. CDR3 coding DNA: TGTGCCATCAGTGAGTCGCTCGCGGCCTACAATGAGCAGTTCTTC.

CDR3 amino acids: CASSTDRGRGYTF. The CDR3 region has the DNA TGTGCCAGCAGCACCGACAGGGGCAGAGGCTACACCTTC. The chain employs TRBV5-6 and TRBJ1-2; 8 nucleotides agree with TRBD1. The CDR3 covers 13 residues. Unmatched junction bases numbered 7, after V lost 4 bases and J lost 8 bases. CDR1 is SGHDT and CDR2 is YYEEEE in the germline V gene.

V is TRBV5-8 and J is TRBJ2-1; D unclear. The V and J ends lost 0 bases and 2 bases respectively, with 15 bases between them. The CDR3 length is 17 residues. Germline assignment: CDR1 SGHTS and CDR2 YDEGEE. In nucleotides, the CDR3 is TGTGCCAGCAGCTTGGTAACAGACATCAATACCTACAATGAGCAGTTCTTC. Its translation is CASSLVTDINTYNEQFF.

CDR3 region: CATSILRGKATNEKLFF. In nucleotides, the CDR3 is TGTGCCACCAGCATTTTGAGGGGAAAAGCAACTAATGAAAAACTGTTTTTT. The rearrangement joins TRBV15 to TRBJ1-4; the D gene is possibly TRBD1 (5 bases). The CDR3 has 17 residues. Germline lookup yields CDR1 LNHNV and CDR2 YYDKDF (reference sequence). Trimming removed 4 bases from V and 0 bases from J, with 15 bases in between.

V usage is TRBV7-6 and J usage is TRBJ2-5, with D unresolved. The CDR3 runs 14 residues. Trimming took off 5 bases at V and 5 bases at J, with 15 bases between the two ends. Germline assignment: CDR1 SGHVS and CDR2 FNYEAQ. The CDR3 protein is CASSPDLERETQYF. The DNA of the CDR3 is TGTGCCAGCAGCCCTGACCTAGAGCGTGAGACCCAGTACTTC.

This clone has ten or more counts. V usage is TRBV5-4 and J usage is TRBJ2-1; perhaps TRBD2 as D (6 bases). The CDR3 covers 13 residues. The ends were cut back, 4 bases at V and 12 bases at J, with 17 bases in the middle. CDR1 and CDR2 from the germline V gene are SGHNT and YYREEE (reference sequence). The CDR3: CASSPSRDGGQFF. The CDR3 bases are TGTGCCAGCAGCCCGTCCCGGGACGGGGGGCAGTTCTTC.

CDR3 nucleotides: TGCGCCAGCAGCAACCGGGACAGGGGTACCGGGGAGCTGTTTTTT. It encodes CASSNRDRGTGELFF. V usage is TRBV5-1 and J usage is TRBJ2-2; 10 bases line up with TRBD1. Per the germline V gene, CDR1 is SGHRS and CDR2 is YFSETQ. The CDR3 has 15 amino acids. The V segment lost 4 bases and the J segment 5 bases; nucleotides outside the gene matches: 5.

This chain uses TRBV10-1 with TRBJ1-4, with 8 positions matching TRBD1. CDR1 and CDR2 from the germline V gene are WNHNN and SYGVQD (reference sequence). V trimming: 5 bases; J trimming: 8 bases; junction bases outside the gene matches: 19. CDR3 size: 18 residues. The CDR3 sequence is CASSHTKRTGRVCEKLFF. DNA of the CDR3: TGCGCCAGCAGTCACACCAAAAGGACAGGGCGAGTCTGCGAAAAACTGTTTTTT.

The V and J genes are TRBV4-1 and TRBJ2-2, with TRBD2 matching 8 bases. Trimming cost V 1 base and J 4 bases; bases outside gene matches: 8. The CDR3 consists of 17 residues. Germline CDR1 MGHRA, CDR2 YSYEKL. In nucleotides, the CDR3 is TGCGCCAGCAGCCAAGGATCTCTGGCGGGAGGCACCGGGGAGCTGTTTTTT. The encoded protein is CASSQGSLAGGTGELFF.

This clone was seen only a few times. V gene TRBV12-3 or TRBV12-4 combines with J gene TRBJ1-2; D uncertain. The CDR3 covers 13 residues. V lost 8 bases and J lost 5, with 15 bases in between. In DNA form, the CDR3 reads TGTGCCAGCTCCCAAAGGGAAGTTTATGGCTACACCTTC. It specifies CASSQREVYGYTF.

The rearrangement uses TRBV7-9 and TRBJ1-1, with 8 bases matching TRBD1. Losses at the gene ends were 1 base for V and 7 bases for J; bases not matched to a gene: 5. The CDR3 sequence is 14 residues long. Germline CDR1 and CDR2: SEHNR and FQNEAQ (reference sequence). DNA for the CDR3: TGTGCCAGCAGCTTAGATCTCGGACAGGGTGAAGCTTTCTTT. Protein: CASSLDLGQGEAFF.

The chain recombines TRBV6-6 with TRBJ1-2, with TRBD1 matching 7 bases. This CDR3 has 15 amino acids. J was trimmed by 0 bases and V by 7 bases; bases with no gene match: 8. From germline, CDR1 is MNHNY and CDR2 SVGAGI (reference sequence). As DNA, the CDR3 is TGTGCCAGCATTAAAGGACAGGATCCTAACTATGGCTACACCTTC. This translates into CASIKGQDPNYGYTF.

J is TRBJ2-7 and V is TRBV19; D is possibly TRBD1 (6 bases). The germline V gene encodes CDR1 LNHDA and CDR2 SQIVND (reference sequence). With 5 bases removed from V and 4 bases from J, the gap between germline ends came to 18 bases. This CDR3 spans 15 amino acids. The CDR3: CASSETGASGYEQYF. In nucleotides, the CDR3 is TGTGCCAGTAGTGAGACAGGCGCTTCGGGGTACGAGCAGTACTTC.

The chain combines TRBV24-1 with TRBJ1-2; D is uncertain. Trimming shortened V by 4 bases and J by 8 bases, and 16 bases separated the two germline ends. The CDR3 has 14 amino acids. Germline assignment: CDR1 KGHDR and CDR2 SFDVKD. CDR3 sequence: CATSDYDQISGYTF. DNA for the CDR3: TGTGCCACCAGTGACTATGACCAAATCAGCGGCTACACCTTC.

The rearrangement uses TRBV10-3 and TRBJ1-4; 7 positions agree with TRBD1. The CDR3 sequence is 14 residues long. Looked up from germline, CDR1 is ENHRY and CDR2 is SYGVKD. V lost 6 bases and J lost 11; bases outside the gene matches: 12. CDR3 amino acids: CAIRRQGGEEKLFF. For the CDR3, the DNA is TGTGCCATCAGGAGACAGGGTGGGGAGGAGAAACTGTTTTTT.

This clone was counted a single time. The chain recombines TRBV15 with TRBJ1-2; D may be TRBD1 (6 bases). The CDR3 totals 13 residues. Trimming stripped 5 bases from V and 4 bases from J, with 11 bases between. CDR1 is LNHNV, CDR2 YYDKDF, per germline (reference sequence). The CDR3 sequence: CATSRRQAYGYTF. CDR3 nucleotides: TGTGCCACCAGCCGCCGACAGGCCTATGGCTACACCTTC. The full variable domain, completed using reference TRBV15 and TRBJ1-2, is DAMVIQNPRYQVTQFGKPVTLSCSQTLNHNVMYWYQQKSSQAPKLLFHYYDKDFNNEADTPDNFQSRRPNTSFCFLDIRSPGLGDTAMYLCATSRRQAYGYTFGSGTRLTVV.

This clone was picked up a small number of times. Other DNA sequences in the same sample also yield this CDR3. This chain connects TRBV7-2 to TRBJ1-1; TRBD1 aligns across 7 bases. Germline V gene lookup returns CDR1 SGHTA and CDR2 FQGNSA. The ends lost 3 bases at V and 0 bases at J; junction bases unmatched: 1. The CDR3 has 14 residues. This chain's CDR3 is CASSFGQVNTEAFF. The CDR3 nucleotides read TGTGCCAGCAGCTTTGGACAGGTGAACACTGAAGCTTTCTTT.

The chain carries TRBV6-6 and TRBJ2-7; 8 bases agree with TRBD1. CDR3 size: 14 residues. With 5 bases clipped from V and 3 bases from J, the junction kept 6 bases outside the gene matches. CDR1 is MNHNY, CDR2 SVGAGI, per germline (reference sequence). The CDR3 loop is CASSHRDRLYEQYF. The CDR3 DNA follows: TGTGCCAGCAGTCACCGGGACAGGCTCTACGAGCAGTACTTC.

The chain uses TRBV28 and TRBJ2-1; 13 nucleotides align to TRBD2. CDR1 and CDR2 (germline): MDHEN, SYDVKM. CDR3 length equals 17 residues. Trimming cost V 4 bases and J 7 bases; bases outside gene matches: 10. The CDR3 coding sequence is TGTGCCAGCAGTTCCCGGACTAGCGGGAGAATCGTGAATGAGCAGTTCTTC. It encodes CASSSRTSGRIVNEQFF.

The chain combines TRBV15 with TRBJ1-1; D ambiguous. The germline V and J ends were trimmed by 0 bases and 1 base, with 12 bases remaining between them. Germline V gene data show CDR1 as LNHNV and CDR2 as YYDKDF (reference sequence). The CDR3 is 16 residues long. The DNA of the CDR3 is TGTGCCACCAGCAGAGATCTGGGTATTGGGAACACTGAAGCTTTCTTT. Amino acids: CATSRDLGIGNTEAFF.

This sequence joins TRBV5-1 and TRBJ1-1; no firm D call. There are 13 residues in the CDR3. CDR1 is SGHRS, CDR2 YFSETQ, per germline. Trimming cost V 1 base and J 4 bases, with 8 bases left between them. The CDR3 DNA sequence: TGCGCCAGCAGCTTGCCGGATCTCACTGAAGCTTTCTTT. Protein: CASSLPDLTEAFF.

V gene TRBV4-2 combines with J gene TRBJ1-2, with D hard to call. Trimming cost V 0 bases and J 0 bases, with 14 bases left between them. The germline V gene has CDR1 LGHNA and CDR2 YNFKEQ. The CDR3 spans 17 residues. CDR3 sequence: CASSQDMASLANYGYTF. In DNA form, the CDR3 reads TGTGCCAGCAGCCAAGATATGGCATCACTAGCTAACTATGGCTACACCTTC.

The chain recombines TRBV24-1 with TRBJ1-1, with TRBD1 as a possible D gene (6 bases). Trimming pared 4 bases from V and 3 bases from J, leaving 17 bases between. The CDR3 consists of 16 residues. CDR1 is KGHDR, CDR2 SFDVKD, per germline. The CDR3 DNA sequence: TGTGCCACCAGTGACGGGGGCCGGGGGTCCTACACTGAAGCTTTCTTT. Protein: CATSDGGRGSYTEAFF.

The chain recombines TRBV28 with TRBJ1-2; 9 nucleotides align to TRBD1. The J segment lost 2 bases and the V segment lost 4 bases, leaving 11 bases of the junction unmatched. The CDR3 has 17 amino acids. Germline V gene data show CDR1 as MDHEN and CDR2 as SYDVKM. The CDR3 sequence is CASSSGQGHPKNYGYTF. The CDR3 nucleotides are TGTGCCAGCAGTTCGGGACAGGGACACCCCAAGAACTATGGCTACACCTTC.

CDR3 bases: TGTGCCAGCAGGGAGGGGGCACCTAATGAAAAACTGTTTTTT. Amino acid sequence: CASREGAPNEKLFF. The V call is TRBV6-5, the J call TRBJ1-4; 7 bases agree with TRBD1. Germline CDR1 reads MNHEY; CDR2 reads SVGAGI. The V segment lost 6 bases and the J segment 3 bases; nucleotides outside the gene matches: 4. The CDR3 is 14 amino acids.

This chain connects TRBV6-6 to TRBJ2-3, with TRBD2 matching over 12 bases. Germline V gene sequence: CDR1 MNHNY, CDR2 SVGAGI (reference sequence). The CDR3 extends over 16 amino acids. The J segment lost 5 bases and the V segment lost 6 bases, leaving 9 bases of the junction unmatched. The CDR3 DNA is TGTGCCAGCAGAGCGAGACTAGCGGGAGAAAAAGATACGCAGTATTTT. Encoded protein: CASRARLAGEKDTQYF.

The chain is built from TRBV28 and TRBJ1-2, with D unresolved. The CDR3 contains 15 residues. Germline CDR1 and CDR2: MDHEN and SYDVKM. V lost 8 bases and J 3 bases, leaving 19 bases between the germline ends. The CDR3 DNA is TGTGCCAGCCGCCTCGGAGGTGGGAATGACTATGGCTACACCTTC. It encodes CASRLGGGNDYGYTF.

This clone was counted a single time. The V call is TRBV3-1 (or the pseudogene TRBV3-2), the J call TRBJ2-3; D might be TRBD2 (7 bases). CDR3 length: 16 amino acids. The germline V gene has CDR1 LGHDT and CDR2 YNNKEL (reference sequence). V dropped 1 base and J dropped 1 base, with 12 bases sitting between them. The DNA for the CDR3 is TGTGCCAGCAGCCAAGTTCGGGGGGCCCGCACAGATACGCAGTATTTT. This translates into CASSQVRGARTDTQYF.

The CDR3 loop reads CATGEGAANYGYTF. The CDR3 DNA sequence: TGTGCCACCGGAGAGGGGGCTGCTAACTATGGCTACACCTTC. The chain recombines TRBV28 with TRBJ1-2; 7 bases line up with TRBD1. Trimming cost V 10 bases and J 0 bases; bases outside gene matches: 8. The CDR3 covers 14 residues. Per the germline V gene, CDR1 is MDHEN and CDR2 is SYDVKM.